This TCR beta chain was found in a study of cytomegalovirus exposure and HLA in healthy donors. Whole-study findings and limits: Across all donors, roughly uniform sequencing depth was an assumption of the presence/absence analyses. Sequences of the TCR beta chain were said to predict the HLA-A and HLA-B alleles of most subjects accurately. Later analysis identified 16,000 or so TCR beta sequences associated with HLA alleles, using a false discovery rate threshold of 0.05.

V lost 2 bases to trimming and J lost 3 bases, with 7 bases between them. Germline V CDR1 and CDR2: SEHNR, FQNEAQ (reference sequence). This CDR3 comprises 13 residues. PCR primers comprised 60 Vbeta and 13 Jbeta primers. Repertoires were generated with immunoSEQ multiplex PCR, while TCRdb's copy carries only in-frame clones and drops some. This repertoire shows about 200,000 clones, 65% to 90% found once; its top ten account for around 0.3%. Worth noting for this clone: Its antigen is as yet unknown.

This chain links TRBV7-9 with TRBJ1-1; D unresolved. Specimen: PBMCs. The sequence derives from a woman aged 25 to 39 in good health and CMV-seronegative. CDR3 protein: CASSLWADTEAFF. CDR3 nucleotides: TGTGCCAGCAGCTTATGGGCCGACACTGAAGCTTTCTTT. Full variable domain (remainder filled in from reference TRBV7-9 and TRBJ1-1): DTGVSQNPRHKITKRGQNVTFRCDPISEHNRLYWYRQTLGQGPEFLTYFQNEAQLEKSRLLSDRFSAERPKGSFSTLEIQRTEQGDSAMYLCASSLWADTEAFFGQGTRLTVV.